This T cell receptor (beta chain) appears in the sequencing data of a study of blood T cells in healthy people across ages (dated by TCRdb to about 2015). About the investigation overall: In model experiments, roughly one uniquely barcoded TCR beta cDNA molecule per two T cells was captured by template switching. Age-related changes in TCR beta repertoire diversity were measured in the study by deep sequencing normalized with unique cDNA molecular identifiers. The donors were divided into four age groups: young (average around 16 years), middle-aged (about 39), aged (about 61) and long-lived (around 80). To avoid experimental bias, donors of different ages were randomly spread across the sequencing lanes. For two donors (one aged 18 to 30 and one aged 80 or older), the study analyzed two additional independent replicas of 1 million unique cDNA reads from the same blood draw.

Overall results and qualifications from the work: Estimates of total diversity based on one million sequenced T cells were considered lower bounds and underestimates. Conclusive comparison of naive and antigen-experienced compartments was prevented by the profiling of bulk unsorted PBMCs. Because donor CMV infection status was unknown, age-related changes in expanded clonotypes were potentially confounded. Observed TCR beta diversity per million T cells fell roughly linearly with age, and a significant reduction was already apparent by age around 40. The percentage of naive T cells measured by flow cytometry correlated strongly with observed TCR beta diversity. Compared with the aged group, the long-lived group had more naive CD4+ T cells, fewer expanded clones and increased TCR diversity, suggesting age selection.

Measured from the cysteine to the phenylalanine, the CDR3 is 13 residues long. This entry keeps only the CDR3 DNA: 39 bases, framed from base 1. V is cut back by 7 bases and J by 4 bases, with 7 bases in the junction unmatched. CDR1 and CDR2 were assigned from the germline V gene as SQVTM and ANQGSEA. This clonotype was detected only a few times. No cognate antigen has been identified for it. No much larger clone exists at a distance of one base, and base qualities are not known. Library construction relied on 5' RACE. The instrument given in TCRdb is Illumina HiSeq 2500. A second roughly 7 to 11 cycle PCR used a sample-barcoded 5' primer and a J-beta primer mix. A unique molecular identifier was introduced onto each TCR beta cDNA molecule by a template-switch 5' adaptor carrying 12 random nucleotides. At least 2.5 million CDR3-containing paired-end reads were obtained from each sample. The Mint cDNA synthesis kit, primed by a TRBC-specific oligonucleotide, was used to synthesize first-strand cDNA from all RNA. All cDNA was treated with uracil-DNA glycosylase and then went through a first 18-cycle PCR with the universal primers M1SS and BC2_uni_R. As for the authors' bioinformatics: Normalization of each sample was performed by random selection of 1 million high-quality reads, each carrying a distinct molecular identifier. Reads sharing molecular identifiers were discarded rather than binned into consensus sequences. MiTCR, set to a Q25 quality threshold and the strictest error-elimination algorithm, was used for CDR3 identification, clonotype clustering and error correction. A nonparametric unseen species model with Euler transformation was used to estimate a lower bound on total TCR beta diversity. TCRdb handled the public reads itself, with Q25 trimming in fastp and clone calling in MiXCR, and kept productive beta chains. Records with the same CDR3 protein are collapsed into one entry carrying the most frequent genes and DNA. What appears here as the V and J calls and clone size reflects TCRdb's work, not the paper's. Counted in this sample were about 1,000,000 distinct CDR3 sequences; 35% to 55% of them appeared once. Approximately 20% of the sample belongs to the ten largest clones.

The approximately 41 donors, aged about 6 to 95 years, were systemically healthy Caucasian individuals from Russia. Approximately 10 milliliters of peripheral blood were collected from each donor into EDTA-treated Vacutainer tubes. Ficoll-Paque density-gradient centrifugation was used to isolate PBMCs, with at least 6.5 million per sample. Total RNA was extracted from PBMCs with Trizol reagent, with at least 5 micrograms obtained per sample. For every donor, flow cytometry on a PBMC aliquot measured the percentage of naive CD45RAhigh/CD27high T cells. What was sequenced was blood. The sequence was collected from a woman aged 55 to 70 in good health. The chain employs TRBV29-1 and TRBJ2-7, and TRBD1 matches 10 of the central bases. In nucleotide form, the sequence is TGCAGCGCCGGGGGACAGGGGACGTACGAGCAGTACTTC. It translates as CSAGGQGTYEQYF.